This T cell receptor beta chain was obtained from a study of T cells in Graves' hyperthyroidism and ophthalmopathy. Orbital computed tomography and thyroid ultrasound, together with serum TRAb and thyroxine and clinical symptoms, were used for diagnoses. Using 10 ml of fresh peripheral blood, PBMCs were prepared. Study outcomes and limitations: Ophthalmopathy was told apart from stable hyperthyroidism by a 13 V-J model. A median roughly 6.6 months before onset, the model predicted ophthalmopathy.

The CDR3 is 15 residues long. Germline CDR1 reads SGHRS; CDR2 reads YFSETQ. V shed 1 base and J shed 1 base, with 8 bases lying between them. There were TCR beta CDR3 regions amplified from RNA transcripts. The HTBI set primed first-round TCR CDR3 RT-PCR. TCRdb recomputed calls from the multiplex PCR reads with MiXCR, one row per CDR3 protein. Of about 520,000 distinct CDR3 sequences in the sample, roughly 24% were seen once. This clonotype showed up many times. Its antigen is currently unknown. The chain uses TRBV5-1 and TRBJ2-2; D unclear. This receptor was identified in a woman aged 25-40 years with Graves' ophthalmopathy. The sequenced material came from blood. The CDR3 DNA sequence: TGCGCCAGCAGCTTGTCGAGTTTGAACACCGGGGAGCTGTTTTTT. This encodes CASSLSSLNTGELFF.